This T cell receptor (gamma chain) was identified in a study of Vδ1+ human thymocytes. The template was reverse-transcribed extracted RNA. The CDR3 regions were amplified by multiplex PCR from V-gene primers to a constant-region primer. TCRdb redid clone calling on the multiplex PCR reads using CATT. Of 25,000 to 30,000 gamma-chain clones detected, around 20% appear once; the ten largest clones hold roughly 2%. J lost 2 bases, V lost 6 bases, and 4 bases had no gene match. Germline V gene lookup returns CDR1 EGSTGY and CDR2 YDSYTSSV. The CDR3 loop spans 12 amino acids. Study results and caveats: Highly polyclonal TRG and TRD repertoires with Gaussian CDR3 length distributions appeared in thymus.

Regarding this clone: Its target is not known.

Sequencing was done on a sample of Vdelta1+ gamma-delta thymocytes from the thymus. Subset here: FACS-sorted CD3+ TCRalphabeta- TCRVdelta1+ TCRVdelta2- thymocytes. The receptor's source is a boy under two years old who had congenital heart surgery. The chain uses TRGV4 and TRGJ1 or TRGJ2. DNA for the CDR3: TGTGCCACCTGGACCCATTATTATAAGAAACTCTTT. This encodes CATWTHYYKKLF.